The 6 T cell receptor beta chains below come from one sample, sequenced in a study of blood T cell repertoires in COVID-19. Clones were read by immunoSEQ multiplex PCR, and TCRdb kept only the in-frame ones, dropping some. The profile covers 220,000 or so clones, with 65% to 85% appearing a single time and approximately 2.9% taken by the ten largest. The sample comprised peripheral blood. The source is a woman aged 25 to 45 who had recovered from COVID-19.

The CDR3 loop reads CASSTHYTNQPQHF. For the CDR3, the DNA is TGTGCCAGTAGTACTCACTACACCAATCAGCCCCAGCATTTT. The rearrangement links TRBV19 to TRBJ1-5; the D is unclear. With 4 bases removed from V and 3 bases from J, the gap between germline ends came to 10 bases. Germline V CDR1 and CDR2: LNHDA, SQIVND (reference sequence). This CDR3 region has 14 residues.

The rearrangement joins TRBV10-2 to TRBJ2-4; D is unclear. The CDR3 has 13 amino acids. Trimming left V 4 bases short and J 0 bases short, with 4 bases between. Looked up from germline, CDR1 is WSHSY and CDR2 is SAAADI. CDR3 residues: CASSALAKNIQYF. The CDR3 bases are TGCGCCAGCAGTGCACTAGCCAAAAACATTCAGTACTTC.

The chain carries TRBV10-3 and TRBJ2-3; no reliable D call. The germline V gene has CDR1 ENHRY and CDR2 SYGVKD. The CDR3 length is 13 residues. V dropped 4 bases and J dropped 0 bases, with 5 bases sitting between them. In DNA, the CDR3 is TGTGCCATCAGTGGTATAAGCACAGATACGCAGTATTTT. This codes for CAISGISTDTQYF.

The table lists this clone with a count of one. The chain is built from TRBV7-2 and TRBJ2-7; 8 nucleotides line up with TRBD2. Germline V lookup: CDR1 SGHTA, CDR2 FQGNSA. The V segment lost 4 bases and the J segment 1 base; nucleotides outside the gene matches: 6. The CDR3 sequence is 15 residues long. As DNA, the CDR3 is TGTGCCAGCAGCTCGTGGACTAGCTTGTCCTACGAGCAGTACTTC. It specifies CASSSWTSLSYEQYF.

This clone has a handful of counts. CDR3 protein: CASRRTGGNYGYTF. CDR3 DNA sequence: TGTGCCAGCAGACGGACAGGGGGTAACTATGGCTACACCTTC. The chain combines TRBV27 with TRBJ1-2, with 10 bases matching TRBD1. CDR3 size: 14 residues. Germline loops: CDR1 MNHEY, CDR2 SMNVEV (reference sequence). The junction had 2 bases not matched to a gene; V was cut back by 6 bases and J by 1 base.

The chain uses TRBV30 and TRBJ1-5, with D possibly being TRBD1 (5 bases). This CDR3 region has 15 residues. CDR1 is GTSNPN, CDR2 SVGIG, per germline (reference sequence). Trimming took off 1 base at V and 3 bases at J, with 13 bases between the two ends. The CDR3 nucleotides are TGTGCCTGGAGTGCCACAACAGGCCCCAATCAGCCCCAGCATTTT. It yields the protein CAWSATTGPNQPQHF.